This TCR beta chain was captured in a study of T cells in Graves' hyperthyroidism and ophthalmopathy. General study points: The majority of expanded thyroid clonotypes above 0.001 also appeared in blood.

The V gene lost 0 bases and the J gene lost 3 bases, with 10 bases spanning the gap. The germline V gene encodes CDR1 SGHRS and CDR2 YFSETQ. This CDR3 has 14 residues. With regard to this clonotype: What it binds is unknown.

Amplified regions were TCR beta CDR3 sequences from RNA transcripts. HTBI primers were the set used in a first-round RT-PCR of the TCR CDR3. TCRdb recomputed calls from the multiplex PCR reads with MiXCR, one row per CDR3 protein. Among around 180,000 distinct CDR3 sequences, more than 15% were seen once, and the ten largest hold 25% to 30%. Stability of Graves' hyperthyroidism was defined as absent ophthalmopathy progression within 18 months. The patients, who ranged from 18 to 65 in age, presented with newly diagnosed hyperthyroidism lasting under 2 months. Orbital computed tomography, thyroid ultrasound, serum thyroxine and TRAb, and clinical symptoms together informed the diagnoses.

The receptor was derived from a woman aged 50 to 60 with Graves' hyperthyroidism. This chain joins TRBV5-1 and TRBJ2-7, with D uncertain. Sequencing was carried out using blood. The CDR3 bases are TGCGCCAGCAGCTTGGTTCGGAGATACTACGAGCAGTACTTC. Translating it yields CASSLVRRYYEQYF.